Below, 26 T cell receptor beta chains from the same sample are listed, as sequenced in a study of blood T cell repertoires in COVID-19 (dated by TCRdb to 2020 to 2021). Receptor amplification or capture employed the immunoSEQ multiplex PCR assay. What TCRdb holds here is the immuneACCESS table cut down to in-frame rearrangements. Part of the clones is not present; checked against another copy, under half of the missing clones reflect an unresolved V gene, and the others are unexplained. The sample table lists some 42,000 clones, roughly 85% of them with a count of one. Roughly 13% of the sample belongs to the ten largest clones. Specimen: peripheral blood. These TCRs come from a woman between 70 and 85 years old in a cohort sampled during active COVID-19.

By share of the sample, this clone is large. The V and J genes are TRBV4-1 and TRBJ2-1, with TRBD2 matching 14 bases. The germline V gene has CDR1 MGHRA and CDR2 YSYEKL. The CDR3 extends over 19 amino acids. V lost 0 bases to trimming and J lost 4 bases; unmatched junction nucleotides: 8. The CDR3 DNA reads TGCGCCAGCAGCCAAGAGCCGGGACTAGCGGGAGAAATTTACAATGAGCAGTTCTTC. Translation: CASSQEPGLAGEIYNEQFF.

The rearrangement links TRBV28 to TRBJ2-7; 15 nucleotides agree with TRBD2. Germline loops: CDR1 MDHEN, CDR2 SYDVKM. V was clipped by 4 bases and J by 5 bases; unmatched bases: 9. This CDR3 has 17 amino acids. As DNA, the CDR3 is TGTGCCAGCAGTTCCCCGGGACTAGCGGGAGGTCTCCACGAGCAGTACTTC. Amino acid sequence: CASSSPGLAGGLHEQYF.

The chain links TRBV19 to TRBJ2-3; a possible D gene is TRBD1 (6 bases). In germline, CDR1 is LNHDA, CDR2 SQIVND (reference sequence). The CDR3 length is 15 residues. Between the trimmed V and J ends, which lost 7 bases and 2 bases, there was a span of 16 bases. The CDR3 loop is CASTPGETPTDTQYF. The DNA for the CDR3 is TGTGCCAGTACCCCAGGGGAGACACCCACAGATACGCAGTATTTT.

This clone is a singleton in its sample. The chain employs TRBV28 and TRBJ2-5, with D perhaps matching TRBD2 (6 bases). Germline CDR1 is MDHEN and CDR2 is SYDVKM. This CDR3 region has 16 residues. Deletions cut 3 bases from V and 7 bases from J, with 21 bases between. The CDR3 region has the DNA TGTGCCAGCAGTTTTAATGGGGGGAGACGGTCAGGGACCCAGTACTTC. Protein: CASSFNGGRRSGTQYF.

This clone was seen only once. The rearrangement links TRBV12-3 or TRBV12-4 to TRBJ1-1; D gene uncertain. The V and J ends lost 3 bases and 3 bases respectively, with 8 bases between them. The CDR3 is 13 residues long. The chain's CDR3 is CASSFGEDTEAFF. Written as DNA, the CDR3 is TGTGCCAGCAGTTTCGGGGAGGACACTGAAGCTTTCTTT.

This chain links TRBV13 with TRBJ2-1, with 8 bases that match TRBD2. The V and J ends lost 1 base and 8 bases, in that order; junction bases with no gene match: 19. The CDR3 runs 19 residues. The germline gives CDR1 PRHDT, CDR2 FYEKMQ (reference sequence). As DNA, the CDR3 is TGTGCCAGCAGCTTAGTCGTGAGGGGGTCCAGCGGGAGTGGATATGAGCAGTTCTTC. Translated, it gives CASSLVVRGSSGSGYEQFF.

CDR3 in DNA: TGTGCCAGCGGACAGCTCTCCGACACCGGGGAGCTGTTTTTT. Amino acid sequence: CASGQLSDTGELFF. V and J are TRBV6-5 and TRBJ2-2; the D gene is possibly TRBD1 (6 bases). The CDR3 loop spans 14 amino acids. Per germline, CDR1 MNHEY and CDR2 SVGAGI. V was trimmed by 8 bases and J by 3 bases, leaving 13 bases between them.

The table lists this clone with a few counts. The V gene is TRBV18, the J gene TRBJ2-7, with 9 nucleotides matching TRBD1. CDR1 and CDR2 (germline): KGHSH, LQKENI. V shed 5 bases, J shed 0 bases, and the junction held 5 bases outside the gene matches. CDR3 length: 15 amino acids. CDR3 bases: TGTGCCAGCTCAACCGGGACAGGGTTCTCCTACGAGCAGTACTTC. Its protein product is CASSTGTGFSYEQYF.

The chain combines TRBV5-4 with TRBJ1-2, with no clear D. The CDR3 runs to 12 residues. The germline V gene encodes CDR1 SGHNT and CDR2 YYREEE (reference sequence). The V end lost 2 bases, the J end lost 6 bases, and 8 bases lay between the germline ends. CDR3 loop: CASSLALNGYTF. The CDR3 region has the DNA TGTGCCAGCAGCTTAGCTTTAAATGGCTACACCTTC.

This clone is a singleton in its sample. The genes are TRBV19 and TRBJ2-7; 7 nucleotides match TRBD1. V trimming: 5 bases; J trimming: 3 bases; junction bases outside the gene matches: 7. CDR1 and CDR2 from the germline V gene are LNHDA and SQIVND (reference sequence). This CDR3 contains 14 residues. In DNA, the CDR3 is TGTGCCAGTAGTCGACAGGGTTCCGTCTACGAGCAGTACTTC. Translation gives CASSRQGSVYEQYF.

This chain connects TRBV18 to TRBJ2-7, with D possibly TRBD2 on 5 matching bases. Germline CDR1 KGHSH, CDR2 LQKENI. Trimming pared 4 bases from V and 6 bases from J, leaving 19 bases between. CDR3 length: 15 residues. Here the CDR3 DNA reads TGTGCCAGCTCACAATTCCGGGATCATGAGGCCGAGCAGTACTTC. Translation gives CASSQFRDHEAEQYF.

This clone was counted once. The CDR3 sequence is CASSQGQGNYGYTF. CDR3 DNA: TGCGCCAGCAGCCAGGGACAGGGGAACTATGGCTACACCTTC. V is TRBV5-1 and J is TRBJ1-2, with 10 bases fitting TRBD1. Germline CDR1 is SGHRS and CDR2 is YFSETQ. V trimming: 4 bases; J trimming: 2 bases; junction bases outside the gene matches: 2. The CDR3 has 14 amino acids.

The rearrangement joins TRBV2 to TRBJ2-7; TRBD2 aligns across 9 bases. Germline V lookup: CDR1 SNHLY, CDR2 FYNNEI. This CDR3 comprises 16 residues. Germline trimming cut 1 base from V and 2 bases from J; bases unmatched to any gene: 6. The CDR3 region is CASSEELAGDPYEQYF. DNA of the CDR3: TGTGCCAGCAGTGAAGAGTTAGCGGGAGATCCCTACGAGCAGTACTTC.

For the CDR3, the DNA is TGTGCCAGCAGCTTTACAGGGACAGATACGCAGTATTTT. Amino acid sequence: CASSFTGTDTQYF. The genes are TRBV7-3 and TRBJ2-3, with D tentatively TRBD1 (6 bases). The germline V gene encodes CDR1 SGHTA and CDR2 FQGTGA. The V and J ends lost 3 bases and 3 bases respectively, with 7 bases between them. The CDR3 is made up of 13 amino acids.

The CDR3 reads CASSLVVSSGIRRTDTQYF. Written as DNA, the CDR3 is TGTGCCAGCAGCTTAGTTGTGTCTAGCGGGATCCGTCGCACAGATACGCAGTATTTT. The V gene is TRBV7-2, the J gene TRBJ2-3, with 9 bases lining up with TRBD2. V lost 1 base to trimming and J lost 1 base; unmatched junction nucleotides: 12. CDR1 and CDR2 (germline): SGHTA, FQGNSA. This CDR3 has 19 amino acids. Variable domain in full (rest from reference TRBV7-2 and TRBJ2-3): GAGVSQSPSNKVTEKGKDVELRCDPISGHTALYWYRQSLGQGLEFLIYFQGNSAPDKSGLPSDRFSAERTGGSVSTLTIQRTQQEDSAVYLCASSLVVSSGIRRTDTQYFGPGTRLTVL.

The chain couples TRBV7-2 to TRBJ2-3; 8 bases are shared with TRBD2. Germline CDR1 SGHTA, CDR2 FQGNSA. CDR3 length: 16 residues. Trimming took 4 bases from V and 2 from J; bases not matched to a gene: 8. CDR3 DNA sequence: TGTGCCAGCAGCTCCCGGACTAGCTCTCCCACAGATACGCAGTATTTT. It translates to CASSSRTSSPTDTQYF.

The chain couples TRBV5-1 to TRBJ2-1; 11 bases map to TRBD2. Germline values: CDR1 SGHRS, CDR2 YFSETQ. The CDR3 extends over 19 amino acids. With 0 bases clipped from V and 6 bases from J, the junction kept 14 bases outside the gene matches. The DNA for the CDR3 is TGCGCCAGCAGCTTGGCCTATACTAGCGGGAGTATTTTGCCCAATGAGCAGTTCTTC. Encoded protein: CASSLAYTSGSILPNEQFF. Full variable domain (rest looked up from reference TRBV5-1 and TRBJ2-1): KAGVTQTPRYLIKTRGQQVTLSCSPISGHRSVSWYQQTPGQGLQFLFEYFSETQRNKGNFPGRFSGRQFSNSRSEMNVSTLELGDSALYLCASSLAYTSGSILPNEQFFGPGTRLTVL.

Only one count was recorded for this clone. The gene calls are TRBV10-3 and TRBJ2-7, with TRBD2 matching 16 bases. V was pared by 2 bases and J by 6 bases, with 4 bases of the junction left unmatched. The CDR3 has 16 amino acids. Germline V gene data show CDR1 as ENHRY and CDR2 as SYGVKD. The CDR3 DNA sequence: TGTGCCATCAGTGAGCCGGGACTAGCGGGAGGGGGCGAGCAGTACTTC. As protein: CAISEPGLAGGGEQYF.

CDR3 sequence: CASSRMWRPTQDRRANTEAFF. CDR3 DNA sequence: TGTGCCAGCAGCCGTATGTGGAGGCCCACTCAGGACAGGAGGGCTAACACTGAAGCTTTCTTT. The genes are TRBV27 and TRBJ1-1; 7 bases align to TRBD1. This CDR3 spans 21 amino acids. J lost 2 bases, V lost 6 bases, and 27 bases had no gene match. Germline CDR1 MNHEY, CDR2 SMNVEV (reference sequence).

This sequence joins TRBV6-5 and TRBJ2-5; the match to TRBD2 covers 13 bases. The CDR3 length is 15 residues. Germline V gene lookup returns CDR1 MNHEY and CDR2 SVGAGI. J was trimmed by 0 bases and V by 8 bases; bases with no gene match: 3. CDR3 amino acids: CASGTSGMNQETQYF. The CDR3 DNA follows: TGTGCCAGCGGGACTAGCGGGATGAACCAAGAGACCCAGTACTTC.

The genes are TRBV3-1 (or the pseudogene TRBV3-2) and TRBJ2-2; 14 nucleotides agree with TRBD2. Germline loops: CDR1 LGHDT, CDR2 YNNKEL (reference sequence). Unmatched junction bases numbered 5, after V lost 4 bases and J lost 1 base. The CDR3 spans 18 residues. Here the CDR3 reads CASSPGLAGEMNTGELFF. The CDR3 nucleotides read TGTGCCAGCAGCCCGGGACTAGCGGGAGAGATGAACACCGGGGAGCTGTTTTTT.

The chain combines TRBV28 with TRBJ2-3, with a possible D match to TRBD2 (6 bases). The CDR3 spans 15 residues. Looked up from germline, CDR1 is MDHEN and CDR2 is SYDVKM. V lost 6 bases and J 2 bases, leaving 15 bases between the germline ends. The CDR3, as DNA: TGTGCCAGCAGGGGGGTTAGCGGAACCACAGATACGCAGTATTTT. This gives the protein CASRGVSGTTDTQYF.

This chain joins TRBV28 and TRBJ1-1, with D possibly being TRBD1 (6 bases). The CDR3 is 14 residues long. Trimming removed 2 bases from V and 0 bases from J, with 7 bases in between. Germline CDR1 MDHEN, CDR2 SYDVKM. CDR3 DNA sequence: TGTGCCAGCAGTTTAGGACAGCTGAACACTGAAGCTTTCTTT. This sequence encodes CASSLGQLNTEAFF.

The genes are TRBV2 and TRBJ2-1, with unresolved D. This CDR3 has 17 residues. Trimming stripped 2 bases from V and 0 bases from J, with 14 bases between. Per germline, CDR1 SNHLY and CDR2 FYNNEI. CDR3 in DNA: TGTGCCAGCAGTGAAAAAGCGTTCTCGAGCTCCTACAATGAGCAGTTCTTC. This codes for CASSEKAFSSSYNEQFF.

This rearrangement joins TRBV9 to TRBJ1-5; 8 bases are shared with TRBD1. Germline V gene data show CDR1 as SGDLS and CDR2 as YYNGEE. The V and J ends lost 4 bases and 2 bases, in that order; junction bases with no gene match: 2. The CDR3 consists of 14 residues. CDR3 DNA sequence: TGTGCCAGCAGCCAGGGGGCTGGCAATCAGCCCCAGCATTTT. Protein: CASSQGAGNQPQHF.

V is TRBV18 and J is TRBJ1-2; D perhaps matches TRBD1 (5 bases). CDR3 length: 13 residues. CDR1 is KGHSH and CDR2 is LQKENI in the germline V gene. The ends were cut back, 6 bases at V and 2 bases at J, with 10 bases in the middle. This CDR3 is CASSTGLNYGYTF. CDR3 sequence (DNA): TGTGCCAGCTCCACAGGCCTCAACTATGGCTACACCTTC.